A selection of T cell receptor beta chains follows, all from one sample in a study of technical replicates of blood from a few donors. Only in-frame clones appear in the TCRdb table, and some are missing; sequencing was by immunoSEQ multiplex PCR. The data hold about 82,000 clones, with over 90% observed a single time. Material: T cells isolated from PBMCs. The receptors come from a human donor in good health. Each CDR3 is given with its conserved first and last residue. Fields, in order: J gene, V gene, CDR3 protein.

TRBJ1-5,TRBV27,CASSKDRGGDQPQHF
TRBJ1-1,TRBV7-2,CASSLTENTEAFF
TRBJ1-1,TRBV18,CASSPTGASGAFF
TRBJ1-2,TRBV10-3,CATPAWGGGYTF
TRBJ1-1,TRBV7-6,CASSLEIGGGSTEAFF
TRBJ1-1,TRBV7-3,CASSQDRDRGPLEAFF
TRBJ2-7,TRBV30,CAWEGEGRKLEQYF
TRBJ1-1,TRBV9,CASSVQANTEAFF
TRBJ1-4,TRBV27,CASSLRFLRDRVGENEKLFF
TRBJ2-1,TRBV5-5,CASSSGNEQFF
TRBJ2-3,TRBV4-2,CASSQEMWAAGGDTQYF
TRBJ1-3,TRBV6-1,CAGKGDLWNTIYF
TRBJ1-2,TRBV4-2,CASSQVFQGDGYTF
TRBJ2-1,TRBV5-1,CASSLVSSGRYNEQFF
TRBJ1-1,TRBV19,CASSMTINTEAFF
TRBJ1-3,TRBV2,CAVPEPDSLSGNTIYF
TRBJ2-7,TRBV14,CASSQGLTYEQYF
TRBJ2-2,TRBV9,CASSPGLAGHTGELFF
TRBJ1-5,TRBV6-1,CASSEYRSPSNQPQHF
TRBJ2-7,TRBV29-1,CSVVGGVSSYEQYF
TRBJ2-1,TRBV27,CASSFLQGGEQFF
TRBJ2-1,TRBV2,CASSGRLDEQFF
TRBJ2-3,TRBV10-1,CASSARTSFTDTQYF
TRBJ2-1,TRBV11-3,CASSLIASGWGNEQFF
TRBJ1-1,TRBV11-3,CASSNTGATEAFF
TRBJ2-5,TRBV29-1,CSVGPKTQYF
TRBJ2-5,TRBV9,CASSADTPQETQYF
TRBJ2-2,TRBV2,CASRTVANTGELFF
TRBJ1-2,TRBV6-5,CASSYRARDGYTF
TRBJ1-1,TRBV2,CASRGGQASSEAFF